A single sample is the source of the 28 T cell receptor beta chains below, sequenced in a study of blood T cell repertoires in COVID-19. Some clones are missing from TCRdb's copy, which holds only in-frame ones; the method was immunoSEQ multiplex PCR. The table has 90,000 to 140,000 clones, 81% seen once. Sequenced material: peripheral blood. The receptor source for this set is an elderly man with acute or convalescent COVID-19.

The chain uses TRBV6-4 and TRBJ2-3, with TRBD2 identical over 9 bases. After removal of 0 bases from V and 12 bases from J, the junction contained 4 bases not matched to a gene. From germline, CDR1 is MRHNA and CDR2 SNTAGT. The CDR3 spans 13 residues. CDR3 loop: CASSDSLAGPQYF. The CDR3 coding sequence is TGTGCCAGCAGTGACTCCCTAGCGGGGCCCCAGTATTTT.

V is TRBV7-9 and J is TRBJ2-7, with 11 bases that match TRBD2. With V trimmed by 5 bases and J by 1 base, 7 bases remained unmatched. The CDR3 length is 16 residues. CDR1 and CDR2 from the germline V gene are SEHNR and FQNEAQ (reference sequence). In DNA form, the CDR3 reads TGTGCCAGCAGCCCATTGGGACTAGCGGCGTCCTACGAGCAGTACTTC. Translation gives CASSPLGLAASYEQYF.

The V gene is TRBV5-1, the J gene TRBJ1-1, with a weak D call TRBD1 (5 bases). V lost 0 bases and J 9 bases, leaving 15 bases between the germline ends. This CDR3 spans 14 amino acids. From germline, CDR1 is SGHRS and CDR2 YFSETQ. CDR3 sequence reads: CASSLVGQGSKAFF. DNA of the CDR3: TGCGCCAGCAGCTTGGTTGGGCAGGGTTCAAAAGCTTTCTTT.

This clone was recorded a few times. The J gene is TRBJ2-7, the V gene TRBV11-2; the match to TRBD2 covers 12 bases. Germline CDR1 SGHAT, CDR2 FQNNGV. The CDR3 contains 15 residues. The ends lost 4 bases at V and 6 bases at J; junction bases unmatched: 7. In nucleotides, the CDR3 is TGTGCCAGCAGCTCCCGTCCGGGACTAGCGGGCGAGCAGTACTTC. Encoded protein: CASSSRPGLAGEQYF.

This clone has just one count. V and J are TRBV30 and TRBJ1-2; D unresolved. The CDR3 is 13 amino acids. CDR1 is GTSNPN and CDR2 is SVGIG in the germline V gene (reference sequence). The ends were cut back, 3 bases at V and 7 bases at J, with 15 bases in the middle. The CDR3 nucleotides are TGTGCCTGGAGCAGCCGGATTTCGGGTGGCTACACCTTC. This encodes CAWSSRISGGYTF. The variable domain in full, completed from reference TRBV30 and TRBJ1-2, reads SQTIHQWPATLVQPVGSPLSLECTVEGTSNPNLYWYRQAAGRGLQLLFYSVGIGQISSEVPQNLSASRPQDRQFILSSKKLLLSDSGFYLCAWSSRISGGYTFGSGTRLTVV.

The gene calls are TRBV6-1 and TRBJ1-2, with a possible D match to TRBD1 (6 bases). There are 14 residues in the CDR3. CDR1 is MNHNS and CDR2 is SASEGT in the germline V gene. V lost 1 base and J 3 bases, leaving 9 bases between the germline ends. The CDR3 DNA reads TGTGCCAGCAGTGAAGGGACAGTCTACTATGGCTACACCTTC. This gives the protein CASSEGTVYYGYTF.

The J gene is TRBJ1-5, the V gene TRBV28; D gene ambiguous. Trimming pared 6 bases from V and 5 bases from J, leaving 14 bases between. This CDR3 has 14 amino acids. Germline V lookup: CDR1 MDHEN, CDR2 SYDVKM. CDR3 in DNA: TGTGCCAGCAGGTCTTGGGCAGCCGATCAGCCCCAGCATTTT. Protein sequence: CASRSWAADQPQHF.

This rearrangement joins TRBV28 to TRBJ1-1, with 10 positions matching TRBD1. CDR1 is MDHEN and CDR2 is SYDVKM in the germline V gene. The V and J ends lost 8 bases and 1 base, in that order; junction bases with no gene match: 7. This CDR3 region has 15 residues. CDR3 nucleotides: TGTGCCAGCCGAACCCGGGACAGGGGGAACACTGAAGCTTTCTTT. Translation gives CASRTRDRGNTEAFF.

The J gene is TRBJ1-2, the V gene TRBV27, with D perhaps TRBD1 (5 bases). CDR1 and CDR2 from the germline V gene are MNHEY and SMNVEV (reference sequence). V gave up 6 bases and J gave up 1 base, with 9 bases separating them. The CDR3 covers 13 residues. CDR3 sequence (DNA): TGTGCCAGCAGATTGACAGTTAACTATGGCTACACCTTC. Residues: CASRLTVNYGYTF.

This rearrangement joins TRBV10-3 to TRBJ2-7; TRBD2 might be the D (6 bases). Germline CDR1 is ENHRY and CDR2 is SYGVKD. V lost 2 bases and J 7 bases, leaving 9 bases between the germline ends. The CDR3 contains 12 residues. DNA of the CDR3: TGTGCCATCAGTGAGCCGGCGGGAGAGCAGTACTTC. Protein sequence: CAISEPAGEQYF.

The chain couples TRBV6-6 to TRBJ1-6; possibly TRBD1 for D (5 bases). The length of the CDR3 is 14 residues. The V and J ends lost 2 bases and 7 bases respectively, with 9 bases between them. Germline V gene data show CDR1 as MNHNY and CDR2 as SVGAGI (reference sequence). CDR3 bases: TGTGCCAGCAGTTACGACAGTCGAAATTCACCCCTCCACTTT. Encoded protein: CASSYDSRNSPLHF.

V gene TRBV6-2 or TRBV6-3 combines with J gene TRBJ1-1; 9 nucleotides align to TRBD1. The CDR3 length is 15 residues. The germline V gene has CDR1 MNHEY and CDR2 SVGEGT. V shed 6 bases and J 4 bases; nucleotides not matched to a gene: 9. CDR3 in DNA: TGTGCCAGCAGCTGGGACAGGGAGAGCGGCACTGAAGCTTTCTTT. It yields the protein CASSWDRESGTEAFF.

The chain couples TRBV5-1 to TRBJ2-5, with a weak D call TRBD1 (5 bases). The germline V gene has CDR1 SGHRS and CDR2 YFSETQ. V lost 0 bases and J lost 4, with 10 bases in between. This CDR3 comprises 14 residues. The CDR3 region has the DNA TGCGCCAGCAGCTTGGACCCAGGGCCAGAGACCCAGTACTTC. Encoded protein: CASSLDPGPETQYF. The variable domain in full, with the rest retrieved from reference TRBV5-1 and TRBJ2-5, is KAGVTQTPRYLIKTRGQQVTLSCSPISGHRSVSWYQQTPGQGLQFLFEYFSETQRNKGNFPGRFSGRQFSNSRSEMNVSTLELGDSALYLCASSLDPGPETQYFGPGTRLLVL.

The chain recombines TRBV28 with TRBJ1-2; the match to TRBD1 covers 7 bases. Trimming took 4 bases from V and 5 from J; bases not matched to a gene: 1. The CDR3 sequence is 12 residues long. CDR1 is MDHEN, CDR2 SYDVKM, per germline. CDR3 in amino acids: CASSSTGYGYTF. CDR3 DNA sequence: TGTGCCAGCAGTTCGACAGGGTATGGCTACACCTTC.

The chain carries TRBV18 and TRBJ2-7; D is ambiguous. Germline V gives CDR1 KGHSH, CDR2 LQKENI. V lost 5 bases and J lost 2, with 10 bases in between. This CDR3 spans 13 amino acids. Written as DNA, the CDR3 is TGTGCCAGCTCATCAGGATATACCTACGAGCAGTACTTC. This sequence encodes CASSSGYTYEQYF.

This rearrangement joins TRBV9 to TRBJ2-1; 12 bases align to TRBD2. Unmatched junction bases numbered 16, after V lost 4 bases and J lost 8 bases. Germline lookup yields CDR1 SGDLS and CDR2 YYNGEE. The CDR3 has 18 residues. In nucleotides, the CDR3 is TGTGCCAGCAGCCCCGGTAGGCTAGCGGGAGGGCCGGTCGATGAGCAGTTCTTC. This encodes CASSPGRLAGGPVDEQFF.

The rearrangement uses TRBV24-1 and TRBJ1-2, with a weak D call TRBD1 (6 bases). The V end lost 4 bases, the J end lost 9 bases, and 14 bases lay between the germline ends. Looked up from germline, CDR1 is KGHDR and CDR2 is SFDVKD. The CDR3 covers 13 residues. The CDR3 reads CATSEHTGKSYTF. CDR3 DNA: TGTGCCACCAGTGAGCATACAGGGAAGAGCTACACCTTC.

This clone was seen more than once but under ten times. The rearrangement links TRBV29-1 to TRBJ2-7; the D gene is possibly TRBD2 (6 bases). V was clipped by 3 bases and J by 3 bases, with 12 bases between them. The CDR3 length is 13 residues. Per germline, CDR1 SQVTM and CDR2 ANQGSEA. The DNA of the CDR3 is TGCAGCGTTGACCCGGGGGTAGGCTACGAGCAGTACTTC. The encoded protein is CSVDPGVGYEQYF.

The chain has TRBV14 and TRBJ2-7; D unclear. Germline V gene sequence: CDR1 SGHDN, CDR2 FVKESK. The V and J ends lost 1 base and 12 bases respectively, with 13 bases between them. CDR3 length: 12 residues. CDR3 residues: CASSQVSPRGYF. CDR3 DNA: TGTGCCAGCAGCCAAGTCAGTCCTCGTGGGTACTTC.

The DNA of the CDR3 is TGTGCCAGCAGTTTGAATGAGCATTATGGCTACACCTTC. Amino acids: CASSLNEHYGYTF. This rearrangement joins TRBV12-3 or TRBV12-4 to TRBJ1-2; D remains unclear. The V gene lost 3 bases and the J gene lost 5 bases, with 10 bases spanning the gap. The CDR3 extends over 13 amino acids.

The chain combines TRBV7-9 with TRBJ1-4, with D perhaps TRBD1 (6 bases). The CDR3 spans 13 residues. Between the trimmed V and J ends, which lost 3 bases and 8 bases, there was a span of 10 bases. The V gene's germline CDR1 is SEHNR and CDR2 FQNEAQ (reference sequence). CDR3 coding DNA: TGTGCCAGCAGCTTGACAGGACAGGAAAAACTGTTTTTT. This translates into CASSLTGQEKLFF.

This rearrangement joins TRBV30 to TRBJ1-4; 10 bases align to TRBD1. Trimming at V came to 0 bases and at J to 4 bases, leaving 8 bases not matched to a gene. Germline lookup yields CDR1 GTSNPN and CDR2 SVGIG (reference sequence). The CDR3 is 17 residues long. The DNA for the CDR3 is TGTGCCTGGAGTGTATGGGACAGGGGCCACCATAATGAAAAACTGTTTTTT. This codes for CAWSVWDRGHHNEKLFF.

The V and J genes are TRBV19 and TRBJ1-5; 7 bases fit TRBD1. Germline V lookup: CDR1 LNHDA, CDR2 SQIVND (reference sequence). Trimming removed 6 bases from V and 6 bases from J; junction bases left unmatched: 5. The CDR3 has 13 amino acids. The DNA for the CDR3 is TGTGCCAGTAGACAGGGGTACGTTCAGCCCCAGCATTTT. Its translation: CASRQGYVQPQHF.

This chain connects TRBV19 to TRBJ2-1, with 8 positions matching TRBD1. CDR1 and CDR2 (germline): LNHDA, SQIVND (reference sequence). Losses at the gene ends were 3 bases for V and 12 bases for J; bases not matched to a gene: 10. The CDR3 contains 14 residues. CDR3 coding DNA: TGTGCCAGTAGTATCGGACAGGGTCAGGTTGGGCAGTTCTTC. Amino acid sequence: CASSIGQGQVGQFF.

The V gene is TRBV7-3, the J gene TRBJ1-6; 7 nucleotides match TRBD1. Germline CDR1 is SGHTA and CDR2 is FQGTGA. There are 16 residues in the CDR3. The trim removed 4 bases at V and 7 bases at J, leaving 10 bases unmatched. CDR3 sequence reads: CASSSAPTGPNSPLHF. In DNA, the CDR3 is TGTGCCAGCAGCTCTGCTCCGACAGGGCCAAATTCACCCCTCCACTTT.

The chain carries TRBV3-1 (or the pseudogene TRBV3-2) and TRBJ1-5; TRBD1 agrees at 7 bases. The CDR3 is 15 residues long. Germline-derived CDR1 and CDR2 are LGHDT and YNNKEL (reference sequence). The V segment lost 4 bases and the J segment 11 bases; nucleotides outside the gene matches: 14. CDR3 region: CASSPSGTAETAQHF. CDR3 bases: TGTGCCAGCAGCCCATCCGGGACAGCCGAAACGGCCCAGCATTTT.

The gene calls are TRBV9 and TRBJ2-5; 8 bases are a match to TRBD2. The CDR3 sequence is 13 residues long. The germline V gene has CDR1 SGDLS and CDR2 YYNGEE. The junction had 2 bases not matched to a gene; V was cut back by 0 bases and J by 7 bases. The CDR3 DNA reads as TGTGCCAGCAGCGTAGCGCTAGCGGGGACCCAGTACTTC. Translating gives CASSVALAGTQYF.

This clone was seen a few times. The J gene is TRBJ2-1, the V gene TRBV11-1; D possibly corresponds to TRBD1 (6 bases). Looked up from germline, CDR1 is SGHAT and CDR2 is FQDESV (reference sequence). This CDR3 comprises 15 residues. V dropped 5 bases and J dropped 4 bases, with 15 bases sitting between them. This chain's CDR3 is CASSVTGNLYNEQFF. CDR3 DNA: TGTGCCAGCAGCGTAACAGGGAACCTTTACAATGAGCAGTTCTTC.